This entry lists 8 T cell receptor beta chains sequenced from one sample in a study of CD8+ T cells in alopecia areata. As the sequencing template, cDNA was produced by extracting RNA and reverse transcribing it. The assay was immunoSEQ multiplex PCR, and TCRdb's table has in-frame clones only and misses some. This table holds approximately 280,000 clones, 55% to 70% found once. Treatment described: oral pan-JAK inhibitor, 5-10 mg twice daily. Source: CD4+ T cells sorted from blood, taken at week 24, from a patient treated with tofacitinib. These receptors all come from a human donor with alopecia areata.

The chain couples TRBV13 to TRBJ2-7; D possibly corresponds to TRBD2 (6 bases). CDR1 PRHDT and CDR2 FYEKMQ come from the germline V gene (reference sequence). The CDR3 length is 15 residues. V lost 4 bases and J 5 bases, leaving 18 bases between the germline ends. In DNA, the CDR3 is TGTGCCAGCAGCTCGGACCACGGGACTCTAAACGAGCAGTACTTC. Its protein product is CASSSDHGTLNEQYF.

V is TRBV7-8 and J is TRBJ1-6; TRBD1 matches 7 bases. The germline V gene has CDR1 SGHVS and CDR2 FQNEAQ. There are 15 residues in the CDR3. The junction had 11 bases not matched to a gene; V was cut back by 5 bases and J by 10 bases. CDR3 sequence (DNA): TGTGCCAGCAGCCCCGAAAGGGGGCGCGGGTCACCCCTCCACTTT. As protein: CASSPERGRGSPLHF.

The chain combines TRBV29-1 with TRBJ1-1; TRBD1 is a possible D gene (6 bases). Germline V CDR1 and CDR2: SQVTM, ANQGSEA. The length of the CDR3 is 12 residues. The V end was cut by 8 bases, the J end by 1 base, with 11 bases between. The CDR3 coding sequence is TGCAGCTCACAGGGAGGGAACACTGAAGCTTTCTTT. Its translation is CSSQGGNTEAFF.

This chain uses TRBV28 with TRBJ2-4; D unclear. Trimming took 2 bases from V and 6 from J, leaving 11 bases between them. This CDR3 is built from 14 residues. Per the germline V gene, CDR1 is MDHEN and CDR2 is SYDVKM. The chain's CDR3 is CASSLPPLRNIQYF. CDR3 DNA sequence: TGTGCCAGCAGTTTACCCCCTCTGAGAAACATTCAGTACTTC.

A few counts support this clone. The chain couples TRBV6-1 to TRBJ1-2; TRBD1 matches 9 bases. CDR3 length equals 15 residues. The V and J ends lost 3 bases and 4 bases, in that order; junction bases with no gene match: 6. Germline V gene data show CDR1 as MNHNS and CDR2 as SASEGT. CDR3 loop: CASSDFGTGTYGYTF. CDR3 bases: TGTGCCAGCAGTGATTTTGGGACAGGGACCTATGGCTACACCTTC.

V and J are TRBV10-3 and TRBJ2-3, with 7 bases that match TRBD2. The germline gives CDR1 ENHRY, CDR2 SYGVKD. V lost 10 bases, J lost 4 bases, and 14 bases stayed unmatched. The CDR3 loop spans 15 amino acids. The CDR3 sequence: CATKVRDYDADTQYF. DNA of the CDR3: TGTGCCACGAAGGTCCGGGACTATGATGCAGATACGCAGTATTTT.

This chain uses TRBV6-6 with TRBJ1-1, with D uncertain. From germline, CDR1 is MNHNY and CDR2 SVGAGI (reference sequence). The CDR3 totals 13 residues. The ends were cut back, 2 bases at V and 3 bases at J, with 7 bases in the middle. CDR3 in DNA: TGTGCCAGCAGTTACGGTGGCGACACTGAAGCTTTCTTT. It encodes CASSYGGDTEAFF.

V gene TRBV11-1 combines with J gene TRBJ1-1; D perhaps matches TRBD1 (6 bases). CDR3 length: 15 residues. CDR1 is SGHAT and CDR2 is FQDESV in the germline V gene (reference sequence). Trimming took off 4 bases at V and 1 base at J, with 13 bases between the two ends. CDR3 bases: TGTGCCAGCAGCTCCTTTGGGGGGCCGAACACTGAAGCTTTCTTT. Amino acid sequence: CASSSFGGPNTEAFF.